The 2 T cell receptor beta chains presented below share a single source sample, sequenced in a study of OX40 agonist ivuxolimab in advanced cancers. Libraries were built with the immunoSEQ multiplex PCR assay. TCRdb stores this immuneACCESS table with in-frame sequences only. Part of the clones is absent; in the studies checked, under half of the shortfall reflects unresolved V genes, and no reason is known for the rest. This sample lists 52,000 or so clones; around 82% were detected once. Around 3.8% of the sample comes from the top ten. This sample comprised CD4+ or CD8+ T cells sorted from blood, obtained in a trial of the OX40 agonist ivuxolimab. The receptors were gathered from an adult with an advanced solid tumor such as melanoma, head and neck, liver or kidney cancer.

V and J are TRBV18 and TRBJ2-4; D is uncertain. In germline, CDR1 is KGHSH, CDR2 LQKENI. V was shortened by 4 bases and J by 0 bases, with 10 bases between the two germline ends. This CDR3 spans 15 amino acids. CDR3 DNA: TGTGCCAGCTCACGGGATCACGTAGCCAAAAACATTCAGTACTTC. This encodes CASSRDHVAKNIQYF.

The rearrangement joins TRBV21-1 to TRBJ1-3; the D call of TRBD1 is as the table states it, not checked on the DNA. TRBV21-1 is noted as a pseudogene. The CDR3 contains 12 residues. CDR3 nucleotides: TGTGCCAGCAGTCCAGGGAGAAACACCATATATTTT. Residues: CASSPGRNTIYF.